Listed here is a single T cell receptor (beta chain). Its target antigen remains unknown. Base-call qualities are not available, and no considerably larger clone is one nucleotide away. Genomic DNA was extracted from sorted cells with the Quick-DNA Microprep Kit. Amplification of TCRbeta DNA was done with the immunoSEQ hsTCRbeta kit, following the protocol from the manufacturer. An Illumina MiSeq instrument was used to sequence the TCRbeta libraries. On the authors' methods: After out-of-frame sequences were removed, 2 million to 2.5 million distinct TCRbeta sequences remained, averaging around 67,000 per individual. Each individual was scored according to the count of some 160 previously reported CMV-associated TCRbeta sequences and the total productive distinct TCRbeta count. A beta-binomial model was reimplemented in Python, and scikit-learn random forests with default parameters were trained on data from the US cohort. On the Belgian cohort, classifier performance was reported as the median AUC, along with percentile confidence intervals, across 10,000 bootstrap iterations. As stored in TCRdb, this immuneACCESS dataset retains in-frame rearrangements with V and J assigned. A fraction of the clones does not appear; measured against another copy, unresolved V genes explain less than half of the discrepancy, and the remainder lacks a known reason. For V, J and clone size, that table is used; D and trimming come from the DNA. For this sample the table gives around 84,000 clones, of which about 85% were detected only once. The ten largest account for around 0.8% of the sample.

A FACSAria II was used to sort memory CD4+ T cells, defined as single viable CD3+CD4+CD8-CD45RO+ cells. To determine CMV serostatus, a Roche Elecsys assay was used that detects serum IgG against CMV pp150, pp28, p38 and p52. After the samples were thawed, total CD4+ T cells were enriched through positive selection using CD4 magnetic microbeads. The samples came from a different study that was designed specifically to examine the CD4+ T cell memory repertoire. Peripheral blood mononuclear cells were isolated and cryopreserved following standard operating procedures; serum was stored at -80 °C. The staining used CD3-PerCP (BW264/56), CD4-APC (RPA-T4), CD45RO-PE (UCHT1) and CD8-Pacific Orange (3B5) antibodies, and Sytox blue was used to exclude non-viable cells. This specimen belongs to a study of memory CD4+ T cells and cytomegalovirus serostatus (dated by TCRdb to between 2018 and 2021). Describing the broader study: A total of around 35 healthy Belgian adults, of whom 9 were CMV seropositive and some 25 were CMV seronegative, were included in the cohort. The study sequenced CD4+ memory TCRbeta repertoires of a Belgian cohort with known cytomegalovirus serostatus to replicate a published TCR-based CMV serostatus classifier.

Overall results and qualifications from the work: On the Belgian cohort, the classifier built on the original framework reached a median bootstrapped AUC of about 0.95, with a 95% CI of 0.76-1.00. Results were interpreted as suggesting that the CMV-associated TCR signature is largely present in the CD4+ memory repertoire. Among the roughly 160 previously reported CMV-associated TCRbeta sequences, about 71 showed up in the CD4+ memory repertoires, with each one found in between one and five individuals. Only CD4+CD45RO+ memory cells were sequenced, in contrast to the original study, in which naive and memory CD4+ and CD8+ populations were covered. CMV serostatus prediction reached a median bootstrapped AUC of 0.95 with the original framework and 0.9 to 0.93 with a US-trained random forest.

V loses 5 bases, J loses 0 bases, and the germline ends lie 20 bases apart. The germline V gene specifies SNHLY as CDR1 and FYNNEI as CDR2. The CDR3 measures 19 amino acids from cysteine to phenylalanine. Only the CDR3 DNA stays, 57 bases, in frame from base 1. This chain joins TRBV2 to TRBJ2-6; too little of a D gene remains to name it. This clonotype was obtained from an adult in good health and CMV-seronegative. Sequencing was carried out using memory CD4+ T cells from blood. The CDR3 protein is CASSSPSRVLISGANVLTF. Here is the DNA: TGTGCCAGCAGTAGTCCTTCCCGGGTACTCATCTCTGGGGCCAACGTCCTGACTTTC.